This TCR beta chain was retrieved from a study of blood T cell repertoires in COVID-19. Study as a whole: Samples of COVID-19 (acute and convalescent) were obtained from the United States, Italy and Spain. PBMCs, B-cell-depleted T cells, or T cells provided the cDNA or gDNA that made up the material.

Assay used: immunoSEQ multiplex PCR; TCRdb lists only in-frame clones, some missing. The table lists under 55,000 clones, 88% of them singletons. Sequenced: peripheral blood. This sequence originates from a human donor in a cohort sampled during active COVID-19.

Here the CDR3 DNA reads TGTGCCAGCAGTTTGCAGGGGAGCTATGGCTACACCTTC. It codes for CASSLQGSYGYTF. The chain is built from TRBV27 and TRBJ1-2; weak D call: TRBD1 (6 bases). In germline, CDR1 is MNHEY, CDR2 SMNVEV (reference sequence). The germline V and J ends were trimmed by 3 bases and 4 bases, with 9 bases remaining between them. CDR3 length: 13 amino acids.